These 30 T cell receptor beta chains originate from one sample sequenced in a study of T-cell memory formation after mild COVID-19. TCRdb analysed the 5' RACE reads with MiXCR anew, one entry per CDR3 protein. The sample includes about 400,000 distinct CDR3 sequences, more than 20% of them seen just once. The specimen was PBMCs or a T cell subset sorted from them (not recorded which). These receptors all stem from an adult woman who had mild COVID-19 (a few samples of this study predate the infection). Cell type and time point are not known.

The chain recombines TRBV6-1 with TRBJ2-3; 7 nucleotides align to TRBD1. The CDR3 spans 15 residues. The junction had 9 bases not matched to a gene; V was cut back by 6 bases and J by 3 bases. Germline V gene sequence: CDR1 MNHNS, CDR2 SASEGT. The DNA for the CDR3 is TGTGCCAGCAGGGATATTGGGACAGCGACAGATACGCAGTATTTT. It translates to CASRDIGTATDTQYF.

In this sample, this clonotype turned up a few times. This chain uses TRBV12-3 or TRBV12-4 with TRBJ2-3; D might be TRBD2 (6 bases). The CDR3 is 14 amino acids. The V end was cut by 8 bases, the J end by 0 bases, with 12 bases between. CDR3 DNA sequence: TGTGCCAGCGGGGACTTCCCTAGCACAGATACGCAGTATTTT. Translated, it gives CASGDFPSTDTQYF.

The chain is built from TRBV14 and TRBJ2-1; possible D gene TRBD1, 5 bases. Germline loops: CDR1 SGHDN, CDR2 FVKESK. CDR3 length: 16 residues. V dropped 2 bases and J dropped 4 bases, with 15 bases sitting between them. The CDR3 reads CASSQLGEVLYNEQFF. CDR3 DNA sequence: TGTGCCAGCAGCCAACTAGGGGAAGTTCTTTACAATGAGCAGTTCTTC.

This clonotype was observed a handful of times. The CDR3 reads CASSIGPKAEQYF. CDR3 bases: TGTGCCAGTAGTATTGGCCCTAAGGCCGAGCAGTACTTC. The V call is TRBV19, the J call TRBJ2-7; no clear D gene. V lost 3 bases to trimming and J lost 6 bases, with 12 bases between them. Per the germline V gene, CDR1 is LNHDA and CDR2 is SQIVND (reference sequence). CDR3 length equals 13 residues.

For the CDR3, the DNA is TGTGCCAGCAGCCAATCCTCCTGGCAGGGCTCCTACGAGCAGTACTTC. Encoded protein: CASSQSSWQGSYEQYF. V usage is TRBV14 and J usage is TRBJ2-7; D perhaps matches TRBD1 (5 bases). Per the germline V gene, CDR1 is SGHDN and CDR2 is FVKESK. This CDR3 has 16 residues. V lost 2 bases and J 0 bases, leaving 14 bases between the germline ends.

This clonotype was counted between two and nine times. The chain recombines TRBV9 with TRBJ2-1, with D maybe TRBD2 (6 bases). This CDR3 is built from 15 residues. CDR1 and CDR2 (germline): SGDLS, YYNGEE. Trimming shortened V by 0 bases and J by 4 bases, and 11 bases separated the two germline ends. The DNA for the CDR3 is TGTGCCAGCAGCGTAGAAGGGACTCTTTACAATGAGCAGTTCTTC. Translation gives CASSVEGTLYNEQFF. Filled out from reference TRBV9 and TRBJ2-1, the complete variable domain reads DSGVTQTPKHLITATGQRVTLRCSPRSGDLSVYWYQQSLDQGLQFLIQYYNGEERAKGNILERFSAQQFPDLHSELNLSSLELGDSALYFCASSVEGTLYNEQFFGPGTRLTVL.

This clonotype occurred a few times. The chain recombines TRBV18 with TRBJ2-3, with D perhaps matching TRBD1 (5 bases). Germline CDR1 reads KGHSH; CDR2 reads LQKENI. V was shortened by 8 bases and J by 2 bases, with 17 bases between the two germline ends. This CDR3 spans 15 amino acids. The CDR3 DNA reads TGTGCCAGCCCCCGTGGGGCAGGACCCACAGATACGCAGTATTTT. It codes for CASPRGAGPTDTQYF.

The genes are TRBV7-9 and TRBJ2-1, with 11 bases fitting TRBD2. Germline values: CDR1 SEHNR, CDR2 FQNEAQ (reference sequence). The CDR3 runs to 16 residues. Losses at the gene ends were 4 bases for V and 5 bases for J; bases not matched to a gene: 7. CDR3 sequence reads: CASSSLLAGDHNEQFF. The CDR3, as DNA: TGTGCCAGCAGCTCCTTACTAGCGGGGGATCACAATGAGCAGTTCTTC.

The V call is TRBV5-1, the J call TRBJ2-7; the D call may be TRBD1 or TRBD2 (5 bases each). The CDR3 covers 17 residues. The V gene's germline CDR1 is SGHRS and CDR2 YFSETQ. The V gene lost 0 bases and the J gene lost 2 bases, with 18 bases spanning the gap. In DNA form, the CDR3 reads TGCGCCAGCAGCTTGGGGGACCCTTCGAAGGGCGCCTACGAGCAGTACTTC. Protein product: CASSLGDPSKGAYEQYF.

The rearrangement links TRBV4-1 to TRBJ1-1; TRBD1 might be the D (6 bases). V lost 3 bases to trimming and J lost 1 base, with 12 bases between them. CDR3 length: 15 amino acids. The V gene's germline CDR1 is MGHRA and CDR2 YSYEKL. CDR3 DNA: TGCGCCAGCAGCCAGGGGCAGGGACAGAACACTGAAGCTTTCTTT. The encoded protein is CASSQGQGQNTEAFF.

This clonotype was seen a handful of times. The CDR3, as DNA: TGTGCCAGCAGCTTACAACACGACAGAAACTATGGCTACACCTTC. Translated, it gives CASSLQHDRNYGYTF. The chain is built from TRBV9 and TRBJ1-2; TRBD1 is a possible D gene (5 bases). V lost 4 bases to trimming and J lost 2 bases, with 15 bases between them. Germline CDR1 reads SGDLS; CDR2 reads YYNGEE. The CDR3 totals 15 residues.

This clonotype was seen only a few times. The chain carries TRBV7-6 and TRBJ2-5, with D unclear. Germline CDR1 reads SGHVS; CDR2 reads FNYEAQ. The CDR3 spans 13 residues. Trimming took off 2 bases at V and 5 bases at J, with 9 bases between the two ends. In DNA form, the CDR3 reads TGTGCCAGCAGCTTATCTATGGTTGAGACCCAGTACTTC. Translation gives CASSLSMVETQYF.

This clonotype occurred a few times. The CDR3 here is CASSLIGGLETQYF. In DNA form, the CDR3 reads TGTGCCAGCAGCTTAATCGGAGGGCTAGAGACCCAGTACTTC. J is TRBJ2-5 and V is TRBV7-9; tentatively, D is TRBD2 (6 bases). Trimming pared 2 bases from V and 4 bases from J, leaving 11 bases between. This CDR3 region has 14 residues. Germline assignment: CDR1 SEHNR and CDR2 FQNEAQ (reference sequence).

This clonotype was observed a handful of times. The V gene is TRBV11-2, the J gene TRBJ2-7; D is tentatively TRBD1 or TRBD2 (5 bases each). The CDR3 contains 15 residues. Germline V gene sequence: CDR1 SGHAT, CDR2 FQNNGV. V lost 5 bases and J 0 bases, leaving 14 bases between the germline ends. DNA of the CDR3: TGTGCCAGCAGCACGGGACGGTCGGGCTCCTACGAGCAGTACTTC. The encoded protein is CASSTGRSGSYEQYF.

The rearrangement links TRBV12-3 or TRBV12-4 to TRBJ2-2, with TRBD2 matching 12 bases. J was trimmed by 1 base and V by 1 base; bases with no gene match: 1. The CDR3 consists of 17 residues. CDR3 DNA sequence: TGTGCCAGCAGTTTAGGACTAGCGGGAGTGAACACCGGGGAGCTGTTTTTT. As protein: CASSLGLAGVNTGELFF.

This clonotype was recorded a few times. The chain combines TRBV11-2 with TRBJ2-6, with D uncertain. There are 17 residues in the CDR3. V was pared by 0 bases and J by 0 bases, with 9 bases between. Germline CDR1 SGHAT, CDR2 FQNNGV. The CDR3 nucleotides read TGTGCCAGCAGCTTAGAACAGTTGATCTCTGGGGCCAACGTCCTGACTTTC. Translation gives CASSLEQLISGANVLTF. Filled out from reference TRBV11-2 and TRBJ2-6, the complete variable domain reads EAGVAQSPRYKIIEKRQSVAFWCNPISGHATLYWYQQILGQGPKLLIQFQNNGVVDDSQLPKDRFSAERLKGVDSTLKIQPAKLEDSAVYLCASSLEQLISGANVLTFGAGSRLTVL.

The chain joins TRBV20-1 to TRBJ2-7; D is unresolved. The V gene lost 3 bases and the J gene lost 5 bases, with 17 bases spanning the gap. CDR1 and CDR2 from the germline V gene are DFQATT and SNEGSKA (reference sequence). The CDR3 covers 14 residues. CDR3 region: CSASLEDRSHEQYF. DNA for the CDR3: TGCAGTGCTAGTCTTGAGGACCGATCGCACGAGCAGTACTTC.

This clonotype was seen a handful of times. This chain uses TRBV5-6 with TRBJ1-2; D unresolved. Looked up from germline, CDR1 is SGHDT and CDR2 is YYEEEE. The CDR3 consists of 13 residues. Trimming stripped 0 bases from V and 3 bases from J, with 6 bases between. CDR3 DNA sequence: TGTGCCAGCAGCTTGGGGCCTTACTATGGCTACACCTTC. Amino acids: CASSLGPYYGYTF. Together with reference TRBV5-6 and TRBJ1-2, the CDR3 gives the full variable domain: DAGVTQSPTHLIKTRGQQVTLRCSPKSGHDTVSWYQQALGQGPQFIFQYYEEEERQRGNFPDRFSGHQFPNYSSELNVNALLLGDSALYLCASSLGPYYGYTFGSGTRLTVV.

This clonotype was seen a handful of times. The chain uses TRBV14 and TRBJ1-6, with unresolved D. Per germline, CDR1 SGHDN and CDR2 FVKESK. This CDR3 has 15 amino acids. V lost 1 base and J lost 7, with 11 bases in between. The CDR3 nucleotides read TGTGCCAGCAGCCAAGGGCAGACCAAGAATTCACCCCTCCACTTT. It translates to CASSQGQTKNSPLHF.

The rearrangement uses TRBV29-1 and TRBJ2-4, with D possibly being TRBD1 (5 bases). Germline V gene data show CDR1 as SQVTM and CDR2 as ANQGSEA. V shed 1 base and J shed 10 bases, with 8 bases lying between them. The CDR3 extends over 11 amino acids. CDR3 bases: TGCAGCGTTGAAGGGGGCCGAATTCAGTACTTC. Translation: CSVEGGRIQYF.

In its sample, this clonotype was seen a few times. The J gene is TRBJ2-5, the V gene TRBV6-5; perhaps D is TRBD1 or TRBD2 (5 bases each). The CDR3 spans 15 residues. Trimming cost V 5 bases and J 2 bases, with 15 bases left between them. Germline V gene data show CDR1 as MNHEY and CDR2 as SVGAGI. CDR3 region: CASSRPGPLQETQYF. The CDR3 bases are TGTGCCAGCAGTCGACCGGGACCACTGCAAGAGACCCAGTACTTC.

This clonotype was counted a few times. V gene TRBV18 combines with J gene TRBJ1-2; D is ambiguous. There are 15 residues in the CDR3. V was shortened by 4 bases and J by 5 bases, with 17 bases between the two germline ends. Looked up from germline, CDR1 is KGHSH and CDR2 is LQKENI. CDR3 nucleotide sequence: TGTGCCAGCTCACGTACCGAACAGCGGGGTTATGGCTACACCTTC. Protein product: CASSRTEQRGYGYTF. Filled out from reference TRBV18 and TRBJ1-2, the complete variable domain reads NAGVMQNPRHLVRRRGQEARLRCSPMKGHSHVYWYRQLPEEGLKFMVYLQKENIIDESGMPKERFSAEFPKEGPSILRIQQVVRGDSAAYFCASSRTEQRGYGYTFGSGTRLTVV.

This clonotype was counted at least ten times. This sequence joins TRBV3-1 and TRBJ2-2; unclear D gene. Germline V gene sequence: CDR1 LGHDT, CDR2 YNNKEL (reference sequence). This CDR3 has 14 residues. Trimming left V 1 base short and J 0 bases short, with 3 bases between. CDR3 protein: CASSQGSNTGELFF. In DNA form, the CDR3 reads TGTGCCAGCAGCCAAGGGTCGAACACCGGGGAGCTGTTTTTT.

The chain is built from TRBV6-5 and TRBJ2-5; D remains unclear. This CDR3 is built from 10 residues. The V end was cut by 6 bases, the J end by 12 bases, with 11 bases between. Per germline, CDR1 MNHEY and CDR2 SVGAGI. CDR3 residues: CASRGRDEYF. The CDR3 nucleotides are TGTGCCAGCAGAGGAAGGGATGAGTACTTC.

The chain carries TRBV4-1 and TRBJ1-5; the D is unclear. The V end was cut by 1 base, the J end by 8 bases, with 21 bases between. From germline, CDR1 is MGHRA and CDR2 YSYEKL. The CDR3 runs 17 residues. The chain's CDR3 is CASSQGLWLTGGEPQHF. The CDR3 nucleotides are TGCGCCAGCAGCCAAGGGCTCTGGCTAACGGGAGGAGAGCCCCAGCATTTT.

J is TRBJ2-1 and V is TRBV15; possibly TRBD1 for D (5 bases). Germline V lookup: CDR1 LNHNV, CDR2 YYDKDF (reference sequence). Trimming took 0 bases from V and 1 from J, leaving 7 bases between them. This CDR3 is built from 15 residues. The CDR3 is CATSRDPGSYNEQFF. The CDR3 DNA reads TGTGCCACCAGCAGAGATCCAGGGTCCTACAATGAGCAGTTCTTC.

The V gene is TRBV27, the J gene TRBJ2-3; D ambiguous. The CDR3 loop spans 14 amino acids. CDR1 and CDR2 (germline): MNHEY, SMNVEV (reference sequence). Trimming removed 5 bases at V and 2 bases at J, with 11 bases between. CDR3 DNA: TGTGCCAGCAGTCAGGCATGGGCCACAGATACGCAGTATTTT. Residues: CASSQAWATDTQYF.

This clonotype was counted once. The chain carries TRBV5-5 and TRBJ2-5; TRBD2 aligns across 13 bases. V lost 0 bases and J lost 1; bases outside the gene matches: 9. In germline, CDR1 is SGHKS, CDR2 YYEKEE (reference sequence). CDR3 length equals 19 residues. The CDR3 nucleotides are TGTGCCAGCAGCTTGGATGGGACTAGCGGGGCACCGGCCCAAGAGACCCAGTACTTC. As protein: CASSLDGTSGAPAQETQYF.

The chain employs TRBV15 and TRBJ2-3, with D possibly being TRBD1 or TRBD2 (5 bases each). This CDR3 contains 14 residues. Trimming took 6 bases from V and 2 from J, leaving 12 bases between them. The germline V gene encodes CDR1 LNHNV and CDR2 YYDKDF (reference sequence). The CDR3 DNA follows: TGTGCCACCAGTGAGGGGCGGCCCACAGATACGCAGTATTTT. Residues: CATSEGRPTDTQYF.

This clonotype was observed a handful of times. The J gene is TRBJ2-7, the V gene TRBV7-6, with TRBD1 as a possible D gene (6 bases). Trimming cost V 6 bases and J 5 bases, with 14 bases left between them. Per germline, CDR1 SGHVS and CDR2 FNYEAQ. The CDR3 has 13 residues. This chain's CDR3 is CASSTGSWNEQYF. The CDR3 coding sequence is TGTGCCAGCAGTACAGGGTCCTGGAACGAGCAGTACTTC.